This T cell receptor (beta chain) is from a study of blood T cell repertoires in COVID-19. Assay used: immunoSEQ multiplex PCR; TCRdb lists only in-frame clones, some missing. The table lists some 110,000 clones, around 82% of them singletons. This TCR was sampled from a man in his sixties with acute or convalescent COVID-19. The source material was peripheral blood.

CDR3 coding DNA: TGTGCCAGCAGCAGGGGGTCGAACACCGGGGAGCTGTTTTTT. Protein sequence: CASSRGSNTGELFF. The chain couples TRBV7-2 to TRBJ2-2; TRBD1 is a possible D gene (6 bases). From germline, CDR1 is SGHTA and CDR2 FQGNSA. The CDR3 consists of 14 residues. The V end lost 5 bases, the J end lost 0 bases, and 7 bases lay between the germline ends.